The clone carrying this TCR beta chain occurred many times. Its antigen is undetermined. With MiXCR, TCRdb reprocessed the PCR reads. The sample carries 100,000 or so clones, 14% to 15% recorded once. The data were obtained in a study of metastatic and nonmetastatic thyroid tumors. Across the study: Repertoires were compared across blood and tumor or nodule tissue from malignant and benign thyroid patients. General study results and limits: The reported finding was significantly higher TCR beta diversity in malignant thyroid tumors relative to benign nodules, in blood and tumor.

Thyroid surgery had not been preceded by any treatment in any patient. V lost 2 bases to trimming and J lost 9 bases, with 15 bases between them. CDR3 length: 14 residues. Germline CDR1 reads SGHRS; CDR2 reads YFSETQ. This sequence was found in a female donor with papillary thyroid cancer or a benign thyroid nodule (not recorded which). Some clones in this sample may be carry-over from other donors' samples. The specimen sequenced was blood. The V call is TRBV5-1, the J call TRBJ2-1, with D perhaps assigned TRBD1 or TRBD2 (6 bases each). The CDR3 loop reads CASSFGGGPGEQFF. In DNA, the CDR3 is TGCGCCAGCAGCTTTGGAGGGGGGCCCGGTGAGCAGTTCTTC.